Listed here are 27 T cell receptor beta chains from one sample, sequenced in a study of cytomegalovirus exposure and HLA in healthy donors. Use of 60 Vbeta and 13 Jbeta primers characterized the PCR. The method was immunoSEQ multiplex PCR; TCRdb's version includes in-frame clones alone and lacks a portion of them. The data contain tens of thousands of clones, approximately 72% of them singletons. Input material: PBMCs. The receptors originated from a woman in her twenties or thirties in good health and CMV-seronegative.

The CDR3 is CASRSGDGYTF. For the CDR3, the DNA is TGTGCCAGCAGATCCGGGGATGGCTACACCTTC. The chain employs TRBV5-4 and TRBJ1-2, with D unclear. Germline V gene lookup returns CDR1 SGHNT and CDR2 YYREEE (reference sequence). Trimming removed 5 bases at V and 6 bases at J, with 8 bases between. CDR3 length: 11 amino acids.

The chain links TRBV25-1 to TRBJ2-7; TRBD1 matches at 7 bases. CDR3 length: 15 amino acids. The V gene end was trimmed by 3 bases and the J gene end by 7 bases; junction bases not matched to a gene: 12. Germline assignment: CDR1 MGHDK and CDR2 SYGVNS. CDR3 sequence reads: CASSDRRQGVDEQYF. The CDR3 DNA sequence: TGTGCCAGCAGTGACCGGAGACAGGGAGTGGATGAGCAGTACTTC.

Here the CDR3 DNA reads TGTGCCAGCAGCCCAAAGACTAGCGGGGGCACAGATACGCAGTATTTT. This translates into CASSPKTSGGTDTQYF. The V call is TRBV11-2, the J call TRBJ2-3, with 11 bases aligning to TRBD2. Trimming at V came to 5 bases and at J to 1 base, leaving 5 bases not matched to a gene. Per the germline V gene, CDR1 is SGHAT and CDR2 is FQNNGV. The CDR3 consists of 16 residues.

The rearrangement links TRBV13 to TRBJ2-2; 14 bases align to TRBD2. Per the germline V gene, CDR1 is PRHDT and CDR2 is FYEKMQ (reference sequence). V dropped 3 bases and J dropped 4; count of bases not matched to a gene: 16. CDR3 size: 21 residues. The CDR3 protein is CASSLETRLAGGPRGTGELFF. CDR3 coding DNA: TGTGCCAGCAGCTTGGAGACACGACTAGCGGGAGGGCCCCGAGGCACCGGGGAGCTGTTTTTT.

J is TRBJ1-1 and V is TRBV10-3; D might be TRBD1 (6 bases). CDR1 ENHRY and CDR2 SYGVKD come from the germline V gene. This CDR3 spans 15 amino acids. The ends were cut back, 3 bases at V and 1 base at J, with 12 bases in the middle. Written as DNA, the CDR3 is TGTGCCATCAGTGACCTCTCCAGGGGGAACACTGAAGCTTTCTTT. This sequence encodes CAISDLSRGNTEAFF.

This clone was detected a few times. The chain carries TRBV29-1 and TRBJ1-1, with D unresolved. This CDR3 region has 12 residues. Trimming shortened V by 7 bases and J by 3 bases, and 12 bases separated the two germline ends. The germline V gene encodes CDR1 SQVTM and CDR2 ANQGSEA. The CDR3 loop is CSGKFSDTEAFF. CDR3 DNA: TGCAGCGGAAAGTTTAGCGACACTGAAGCTTTCTTT.

The V call is TRBV19, the J call TRBJ1-5, with TRBD1 as a possible D gene (5 bases). V was trimmed by 5 bases and J by 3 bases, leaving 8 bases between them. CDR1 is LNHDA and CDR2 is SQIVND in the germline V gene (reference sequence). This CDR3 is 13 amino acids long. CDR3 in amino acids: CASSSGLNQPQHF. The CDR3 coding sequence is TGTGCCAGTAGTTCAGGGCTCAATCAGCCCCAGCATTTT.

The V call is TRBV30, the J call TRBJ2-1; D is possibly TRBD2 (6 bases). CDR3 size: 15 residues. Trimming left V 3 bases short and J 8 bases short, with 20 bases between. Germline loops: CDR1 GTSNPN, CDR2 SVGIG (reference sequence). CDR3 protein: CAWRGGRGVTYEQFF. CDR3 sequence (DNA): TGTGCCTGGAGGGGAGGTAGGGGAGTTACGTATGAGCAGTTCTTC. Complete variable domain (other parts from reference TRBV30 and TRBJ2-1): SQTIHQWPATLVQPVGSPLSLECTVEGTSNPNLYWYRQAAGRGLQLLFYSVGIGQISSEVPQNLSASRPQDRQFILSSKKLLLSDSGFYLCAWRGGRGVTYEQFFGPGTRLTVL.

This clone occurred once. The chain links TRBV7-2 to TRBJ2-7, with TRBD2 matching 9 bases. CDR1 and CDR2 (germline): SGHTA, FQGNSA. The CDR3 length is 15 residues. The V and J ends lost 4 bases and 3 bases, in that order; junction bases with no gene match: 7. In nucleotides, the CDR3 is TGTGCCAGCAGCTCCTCAGCGGGGGGTATCTACGAGCAGTACTTC. Protein: CASSSSAGGIYEQYF.

The rearrangement uses TRBV4-1 and TRBJ1-6; D possibly corresponds to TRBD1 (5 bases). V was cut by 0 bases and J by 10 bases, with 16 bases left in between. The CDR3 is 16 residues long. Germline-derived CDR1 and CDR2 are MGHRA and YSYEKL. DNA of the CDR3: TGCGCCAGCAGCCAAGAATTTACGGGGGTGGGCTCACCCCTCCACTTT. Its translation: CASSQEFTGVGSPLHF.

The V call is TRBV27, the J call TRBJ2-2; TRBD2 matches at 7 bases. Trimming took 8 bases from V and 1 from J; bases not matched to a gene: 7. Germline CDR1 is MNHEY and CDR2 is SMNVEV (reference sequence). The CDR3 runs 15 residues. CDR3 in amino acids: CASRSLAVNTGELFF. As DNA, the CDR3 is TGTGCCAGCCGCTCTCTAGCGGTGAACACCGGGGAGCTGTTTTTT.

The chain carries TRBV30 and TRBJ2-1; D is undetermined. CDR3 length: 14 amino acids. V was pared by 3 bases and J by 0 bases, with 9 bases between. The V gene's germline CDR1 is GTSNPN and CDR2 SVGIG (reference sequence). The DNA for the CDR3 is TGTGCCTGGAGACAAACCTTCTCCTACAATGAGCAGTTCTTC. Translated: CAWRQTFSYNEQFF.

This chain uses TRBV6-1 with TRBJ1-1, with 7 bases identical to TRBD1. The CDR3 loop spans 13 amino acids. Germline V CDR1 and CDR2: MNHNS, SASEGT. V lost 7 bases to trimming and J lost 1 base; unmatched junction nucleotides: 3. Here the CDR3 DNA reads TGTGCCAGCAAGGGACAGCAGAACACTGAAGCTTTCTTT. Translation gives CASKGQQNTEAFF.

The chain couples TRBV30 to TRBJ1-5; D may be TRBD1 (6 bases). The CDR3 extends over 14 amino acids. In germline, CDR1 is GTSNPN, CDR2 SVGIG (reference sequence). Trimming removed 3 bases from V and 5 bases from J, with 14 bases in between. The CDR3 protein is CAWSGTGMDQPQHF. The DNA for the CDR3 is TGTGCCTGGAGCGGCACAGGGATGGATCAGCCCCAGCATTTT.

The chain couples TRBV20-1 to TRBJ2-5, with D unresolved. This CDR3 has 11 amino acids. The V and J ends lost 6 bases and 2 bases respectively, with 7 bases between them. Looked up from germline, CDR1 is DFQATT and CDR2 is SNEGSKA (reference sequence). CDR3: CSAPDQETQYF. DNA for the CDR3: TGCAGTGCCCCAGATCAAGAGACCCAGTACTTC.

The chain has TRBV29-1 and TRBJ2-1; TRBD1 matches 7 bases. Unmatched junction bases numbered 5, after V lost 6 bases and J lost 6 bases. Germline CDR1 SQVTM, CDR2 ANQGSEA. The CDR3 is made up of 12 amino acids. The CDR3 coding sequence is TGCAGCGTCGGCGACAGGGCCAATGAGCAGTTCTTC. Amino acid sequence: CSVGDRANEQFF.

The chain has TRBV29-1 and TRBJ1-2; no firm D call. CDR1 SQVTM and CDR2 ANQGSEA come from the germline V gene. The CDR3 loop spans 12 amino acids. V was pared by 3 bases and J by 8 bases, with 13 bases between. The CDR3 region is CSVEAGGGGYTF. The CDR3 DNA is TGCAGCGTTGAGGCAGGTGGAGGGGGCTACACCTTC.

The chain links TRBV25-1 to TRBJ1-3; D uncertain. The CDR3 runs 13 residues. V dropped 2 bases and J dropped 4 bases, with 6 bases sitting between them. The germline V gene encodes CDR1 MGHDK and CDR2 SYGVNS. CDR3 region: CASSEPGGNTIYF. The CDR3 DNA is TGTGCCAGCAGTGAACCCGGGGGAAACACCATATATTTT.

This chain uses TRBV7-9 with TRBJ1-5, with D unresolved. Germline CDR1 is SEHNR and CDR2 is FQNEAQ (reference sequence). This CDR3 is built from 13 residues. The germline V and J ends were trimmed by 2 bases and 3 bases, with 5 bases remaining between them. The CDR3 protein is CASSLNYNQPQHF. The CDR3 DNA is TGTGCCAGCAGCTTAAACTACAATCAGCCCCAGCATTTT. The full variable domain, rest sourced from reference TRBV7-9 and TRBJ1-5, is DTGVSQNPRHKITKRGQNVTFRCDPISEHNRLYWYRQTLGQGPEFLTYFQNEAQLEKSRLLSDRFSAERPKGSFSTLEIQRTEQGDSAMYLCASSLNYNQPQHFGDGTRLSIL.

This chain joins TRBV7-8 and TRBJ1-6, with TRBD1 as a possible D gene (5 bases). The V and J ends lost 2 bases and 8 bases respectively, with 10 bases between them. The germline gives CDR1 SGHVS, CDR2 FQNEAQ. The CDR3 is made up of 14 amino acids. This CDR3 is CASSLWGADSPLHF. The CDR3 coding sequence is TGTGCCAGCAGCTTATGGGGCGCGGATTCACCCCTCCACTTT.

The V and J genes are TRBV5-1 and TRBJ1-3, with D hard to call. Germline V gene sequence: CDR1 SGHRS, CDR2 YFSETQ. This CDR3 is 15 amino acids long. V lost 0 bases and J lost 0, with 7 bases in between. The CDR3 region is CASSLDGNSGNTIYF. Here the CDR3 DNA reads TGCGCCAGCAGCTTGGACGGGAACTCTGGAAACACCATATATTTT.

The chain links TRBV4-1 to TRBJ2-7, with D uncertain. The germline CDR1 and CDR2 sequences are MGHRA and YSYEKL. The CDR3 extends over 15 amino acids. V was clipped by 2 bases and J by 3 bases, with 14 bases between them. The CDR3 loop reads CASSQTDTTSYEQYF. CDR3 DNA sequence: TGCGCCAGCAGCCAAACAGACACGACAAGCTACGAGCAGTACTTC.

The V and J genes are TRBV29-1 and TRBJ1-1; D ambiguous. Germline values: CDR1 SQVTM, CDR2 ANQGSEA. Trimming shortened V by 3 bases and J by 9 bases, and 11 bases separated the two germline ends. The CDR3 contains 11 residues. CDR3 loop: CSVDLGAKAFF. DNA of the CDR3: TGCAGCGTTGATTTGGGCGCTAAAGCTTTCTTT.

The J gene is TRBJ2-3, the V gene TRBV7-9; D gene ambiguous. CDR1 and CDR2 from the germline V gene are SEHNR and FQNEAQ (reference sequence). V was shortened by 8 bases and J by 12 bases, with 15 bases between the two germline ends. This CDR3 has 11 amino acids. This CDR3 is CASGVRNYQYF. DNA of the CDR3: TGTGCCAGCGGAGTGAGAAACTACCAGTATTTT.

The chain employs TRBV7-9 and TRBJ2-7; D might be TRBD2 (6 bases). In germline, CDR1 is SEHNR, CDR2 FQNEAQ (reference sequence). The CDR3 spans 15 residues. Trimming left V 0 bases short and J 4 bases short, with 13 bases between. CDR3 coding DNA: TGTGCCAGCAGCTTAGCGGGGGGTCGGGTATACGAGCAGTACTTC. The encoded protein is CASSLAGGRVYEQYF.

This clone was seen more than once but under ten times. The chain employs TRBV2 and TRBJ1-5, with D possibly matching TRBD1 (5 bases). The germline V and J ends were trimmed by 5 bases and 4 bases, with 24 bases remaining between them. Germline V gene data show CDR1 as SNHLY and CDR2 as FYNNEI. CDR3 length: 18 amino acids. The CDR3, as DNA: TGTGCCAGCAGTACGACCCAGGGTCGTGGGTCGTGGAATCAGCCCCAGCATTTT. Encoded protein: CASSTTQGRGSWNQPQHF.

The J gene is TRBJ1-5, the V gene TRBV29-1; 11 bases are shared with TRBD1. Trimming took 6 bases from V and 4 from J; bases not matched to a gene: 2. This CDR3 has 13 residues. CDR1 is SQVTM, CDR2 ANQGSEA, per germline. Here the CDR3 reads CSVGQGENQPQHF. The CDR3 bases are TGCAGCGTGGGACAGGGGGAAAATCAGCCCCAGCATTTT.